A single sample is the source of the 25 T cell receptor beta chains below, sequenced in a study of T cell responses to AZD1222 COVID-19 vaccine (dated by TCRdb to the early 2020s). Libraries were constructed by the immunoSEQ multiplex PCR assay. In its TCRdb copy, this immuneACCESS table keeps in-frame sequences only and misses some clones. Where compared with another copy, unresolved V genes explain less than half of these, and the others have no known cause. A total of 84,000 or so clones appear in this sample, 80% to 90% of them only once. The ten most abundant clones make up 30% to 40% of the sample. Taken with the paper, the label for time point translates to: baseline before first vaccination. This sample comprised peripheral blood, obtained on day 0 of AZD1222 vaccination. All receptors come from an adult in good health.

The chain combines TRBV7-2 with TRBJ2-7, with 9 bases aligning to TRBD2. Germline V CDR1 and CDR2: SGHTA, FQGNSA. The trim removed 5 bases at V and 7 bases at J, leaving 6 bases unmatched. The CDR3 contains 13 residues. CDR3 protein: CASSPRLAEEQYF. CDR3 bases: TGTGCCAGCAGCCCTAGACTAGCGGAAGAGCAGTACTTC.

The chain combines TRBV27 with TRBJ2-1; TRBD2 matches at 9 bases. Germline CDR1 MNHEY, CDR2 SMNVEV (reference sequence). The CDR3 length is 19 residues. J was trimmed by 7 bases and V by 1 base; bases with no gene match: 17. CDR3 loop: CASSLYSPDSGGDENEQFF. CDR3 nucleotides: TGTGCCAGCAGTTTATATTCCCCGGATAGCGGGGGAGATGAGAATGAGCAGTTCTTC.

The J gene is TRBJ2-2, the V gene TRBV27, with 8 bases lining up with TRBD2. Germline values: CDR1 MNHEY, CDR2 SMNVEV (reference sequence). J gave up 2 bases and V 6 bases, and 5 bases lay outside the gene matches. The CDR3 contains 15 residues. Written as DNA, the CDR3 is TGTGCCAGCAGGGCAATAGCGGGAAACACCGGGGAGCTGTTTTTT. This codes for CASRAIAGNTGELFF.

The CDR3: CASSDRGLPLQETQYF. In DNA, the CDR3 is TGTGCCAGTAGTGACCGGGGACTACCTCTCCAAGAGACCCAGTACTTC. The chain combines TRBV19 with TRBJ2-5, with 7 bases fitting TRBD2. The CDR3 has 16 residues. CDR1 and CDR2 (germline): LNHDA, SQIVND (reference sequence). Trimming cost V 5 bases and J 1 base; bases outside gene matches: 10.

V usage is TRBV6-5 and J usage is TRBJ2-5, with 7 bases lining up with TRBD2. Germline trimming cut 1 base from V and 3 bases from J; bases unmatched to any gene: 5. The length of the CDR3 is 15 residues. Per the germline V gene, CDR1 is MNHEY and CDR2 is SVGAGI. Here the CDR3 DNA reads TGTGCCAGCAGTTACTTAACGGGGGGAAAAGAGACCCAGTACTTC. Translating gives CASSYLTGGKETQYF.

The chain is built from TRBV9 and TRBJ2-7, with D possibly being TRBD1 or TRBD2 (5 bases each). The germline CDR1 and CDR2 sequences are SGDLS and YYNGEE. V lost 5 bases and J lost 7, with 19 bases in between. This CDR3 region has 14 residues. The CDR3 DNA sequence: TGTGCCAGCAGTCCCAGTATATGGGACCGGGAGCAGTACTTC. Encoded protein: CASSPSIWDREQYF.

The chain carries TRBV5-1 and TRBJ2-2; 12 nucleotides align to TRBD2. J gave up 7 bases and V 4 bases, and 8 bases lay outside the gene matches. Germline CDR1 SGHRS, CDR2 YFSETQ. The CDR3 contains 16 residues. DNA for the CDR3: TGCGCCAGCAGCAGGACCGGGACTAGCGGGTTCGGGGAGCTGTTTTTT. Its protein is CASSRTGTSGFGELFF.

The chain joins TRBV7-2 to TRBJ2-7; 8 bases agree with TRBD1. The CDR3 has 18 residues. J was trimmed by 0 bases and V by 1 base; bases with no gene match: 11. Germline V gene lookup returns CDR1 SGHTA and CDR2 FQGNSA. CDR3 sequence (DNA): TGTGCCAGCAGCTTAGGGCGGAGACAGGGGCTATTCTCCTACGAGCAGTACTTC. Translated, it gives CASSLGRRQGLFSYEQYF. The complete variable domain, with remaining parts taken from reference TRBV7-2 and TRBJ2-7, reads GAGVSQSPSNKVTEKGKDVELRCDPISGHTALYWYRQSLGQGLEFLIYFQGNSAPDKSGLPSDRFSAERTGGSVSTLTIQRTQQEDSAVYLCASSLGRRQGLFSYEQYFGPGTRLTVT.

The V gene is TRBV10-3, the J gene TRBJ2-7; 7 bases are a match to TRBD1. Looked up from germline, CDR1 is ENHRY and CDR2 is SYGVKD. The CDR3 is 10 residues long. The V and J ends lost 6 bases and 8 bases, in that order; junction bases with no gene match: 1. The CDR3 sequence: CAIRTGKQYF. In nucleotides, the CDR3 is TGTGCCATCAGGACAGGGAAGCAGTACTTC.

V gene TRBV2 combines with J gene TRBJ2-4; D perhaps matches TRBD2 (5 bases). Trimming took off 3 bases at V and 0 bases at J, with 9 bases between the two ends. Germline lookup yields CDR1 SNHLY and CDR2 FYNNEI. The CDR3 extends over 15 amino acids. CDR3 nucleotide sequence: TGTGCCAGCAGTGATTTCGCGGGAGCCAAAAACATTCAGTACTTC. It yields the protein CASSDFAGAKNIQYF.

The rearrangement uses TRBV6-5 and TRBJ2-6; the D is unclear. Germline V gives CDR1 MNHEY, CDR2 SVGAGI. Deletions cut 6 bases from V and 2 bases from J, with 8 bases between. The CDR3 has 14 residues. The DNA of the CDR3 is TGTGCCAGCAGCTGGGGTCCTGGGGCCAACGTCCTGACTTTC. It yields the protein CASSWGPGANVLTF.

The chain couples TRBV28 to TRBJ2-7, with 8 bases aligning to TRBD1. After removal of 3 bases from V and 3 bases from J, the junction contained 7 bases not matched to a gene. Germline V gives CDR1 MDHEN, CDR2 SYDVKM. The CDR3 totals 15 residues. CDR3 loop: CASSFRDRHVYEQYF. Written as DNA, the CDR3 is TGTGCCAGCAGTTTCCGGGACAGGCATGTCTACGAGCAGTACTTC.

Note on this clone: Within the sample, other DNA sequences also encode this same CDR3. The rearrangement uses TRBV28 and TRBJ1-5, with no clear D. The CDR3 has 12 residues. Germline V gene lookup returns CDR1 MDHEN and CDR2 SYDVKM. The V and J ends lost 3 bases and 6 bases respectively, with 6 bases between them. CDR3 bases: TGTGCCAGCAGTTTCGGTAGTCAGCCCCAGCATTTT. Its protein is CASSFGSQPQHF. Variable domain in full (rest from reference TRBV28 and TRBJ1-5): DVKVTQSSRYLVKRTGEKVFLECVQDMDHENMFWYRQDPGLGLRLIYFSYDVKMKEKGDIPEGYSVSREKKERFSLILESASTNQTSMYLCASSFGSQPQHFGDGTRLSIL.

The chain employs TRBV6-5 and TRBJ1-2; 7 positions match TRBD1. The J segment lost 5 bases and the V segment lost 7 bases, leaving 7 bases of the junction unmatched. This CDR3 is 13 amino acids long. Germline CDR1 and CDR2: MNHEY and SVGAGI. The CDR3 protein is CASNRGRNYGYTF. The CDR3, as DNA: TGTGCCAGCAACAGGGGAAGGAATTATGGCTACACCTTC.

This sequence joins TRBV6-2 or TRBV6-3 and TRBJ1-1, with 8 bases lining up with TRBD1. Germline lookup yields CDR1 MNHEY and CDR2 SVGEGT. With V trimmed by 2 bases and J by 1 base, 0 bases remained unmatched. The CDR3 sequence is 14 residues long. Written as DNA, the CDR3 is TGTGCCAGCAGTTACGGGACAGGGAACACTGAAGCTTTCTTT. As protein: CASSYGTGNTEAFF.

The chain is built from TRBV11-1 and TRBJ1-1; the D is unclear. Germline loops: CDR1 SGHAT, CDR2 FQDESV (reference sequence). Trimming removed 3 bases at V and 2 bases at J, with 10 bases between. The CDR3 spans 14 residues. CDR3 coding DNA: TGTGCCAGCAGCTTTCGGGTGGGCAACACTGAAGCTTTCTTT. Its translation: CASSFRVGNTEAFF.

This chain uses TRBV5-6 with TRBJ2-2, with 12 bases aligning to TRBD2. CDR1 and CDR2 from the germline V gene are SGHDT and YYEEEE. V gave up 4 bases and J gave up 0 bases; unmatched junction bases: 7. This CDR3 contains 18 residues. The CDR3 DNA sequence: TGTGCCAGCAGCCCAGCAGGACTAGCGGGGTCGAACACCGGGGAGCTGTTTTTT. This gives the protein CASSPAGLAGSNTGELFF.

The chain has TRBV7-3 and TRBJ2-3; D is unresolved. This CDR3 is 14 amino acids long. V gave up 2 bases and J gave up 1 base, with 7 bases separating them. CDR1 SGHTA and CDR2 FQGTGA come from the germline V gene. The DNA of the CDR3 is TGTGCCAGCAGCTTAGGACCTCGCACAGATACGCAGTATTTT. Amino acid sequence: CASSLGPRTDTQYF.

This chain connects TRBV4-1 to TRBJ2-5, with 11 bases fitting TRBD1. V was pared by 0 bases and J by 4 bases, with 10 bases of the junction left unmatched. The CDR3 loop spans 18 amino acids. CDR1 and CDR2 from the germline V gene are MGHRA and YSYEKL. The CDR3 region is CASSQEPGTGGPRETQYF. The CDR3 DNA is TGCGCCAGCAGCCAAGAACCGGGGACAGGGGGACCCAGAGAGACCCAGTACTTC.

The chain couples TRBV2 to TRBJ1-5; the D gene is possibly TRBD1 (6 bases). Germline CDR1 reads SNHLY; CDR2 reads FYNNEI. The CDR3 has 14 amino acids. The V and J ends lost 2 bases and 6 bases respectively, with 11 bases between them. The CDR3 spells CASSEFTGTQPQHF. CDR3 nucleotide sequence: TGTGCCAGCAGTGAATTTACAGGGACTCAGCCCCAGCATTTT. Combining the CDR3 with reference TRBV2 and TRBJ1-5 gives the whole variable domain EPEVTQTPSHQVTQMGQEVILRCVPISNHLYFYWYRQILGQKVEFLVSFYNNEISEKSEIFDDQFSVERPDGSNFTLKIRSTKLEDSAMYFCASSEFTGTQPQHFGDGTRLSIL.

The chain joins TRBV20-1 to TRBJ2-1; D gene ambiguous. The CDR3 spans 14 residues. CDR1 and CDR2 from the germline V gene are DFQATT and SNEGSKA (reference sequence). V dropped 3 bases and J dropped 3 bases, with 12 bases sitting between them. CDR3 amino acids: CSASGGRRYNEQFF. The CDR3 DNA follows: TGCAGTGCTAGTGGCGGCAGGCGCTACAATGAGCAGTTCTTC.

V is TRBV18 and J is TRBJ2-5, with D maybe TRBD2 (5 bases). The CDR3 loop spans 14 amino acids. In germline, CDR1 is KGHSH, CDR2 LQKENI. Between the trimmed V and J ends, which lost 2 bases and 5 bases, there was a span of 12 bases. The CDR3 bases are TGTGCCAGCTCACCATTGCCCGGGGAGGAGACCCAGTACTTC. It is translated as CASSPLPGEETQYF.

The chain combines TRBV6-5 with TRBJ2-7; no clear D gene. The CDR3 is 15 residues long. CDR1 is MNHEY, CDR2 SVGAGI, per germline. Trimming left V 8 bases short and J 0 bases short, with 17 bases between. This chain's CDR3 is CASSLGGGSSYEQYF. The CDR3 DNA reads TGTGCCAGCTCCCTGGGCGGCGGCTCCTCCTACGAGCAGTACTTC.

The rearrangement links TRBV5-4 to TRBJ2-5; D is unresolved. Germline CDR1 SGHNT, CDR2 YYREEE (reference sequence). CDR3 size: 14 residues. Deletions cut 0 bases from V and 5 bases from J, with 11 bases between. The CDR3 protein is CASSLGSVVETQYF. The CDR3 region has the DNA TGTGCCAGCAGCTTGGGGTCGGTAGTGGAGACCCAGTACTTC.

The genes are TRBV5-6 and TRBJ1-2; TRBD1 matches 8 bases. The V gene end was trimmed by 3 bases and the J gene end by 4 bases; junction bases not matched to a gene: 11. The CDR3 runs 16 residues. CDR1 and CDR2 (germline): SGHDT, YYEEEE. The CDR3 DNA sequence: TGTGCCAGCAGCTCCCGACAGGGGATACAGGGCTATGGCTACACCTTC. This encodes CASSSRQGIQGYGYTF.